Below are 10 T cell receptor beta chains sequenced from a single sample in a study of blood T cell repertoires in COVID-19. The data were produced by immunoSEQ multiplex PCR, yet TCRdb's version contains in-frame clones alone and is incomplete. The sample holds 180,000 or so clones, approximately 87% seen once. Sequenced input: peripheral blood. All receptors derive from a woman aged 55-69 years with COVID-19, enrolled during active disease.

This clone was picked up many times. The rearrangement joins TRBV6-5 to TRBJ2-7; 8 bases map to TRBD2. V shed 2 bases, J shed 3 bases, and the junction held 9 bases outside the gene matches. This CDR3 has 16 residues. Germline V CDR1 and CDR2: MNHEY, SVGAGI. DNA for the CDR3: TGTGCCAGCAGTTACGGACCGACTAGCGAGGTCTACGAGCAGTACTTC. It translates to CASSYGPTSEVYEQYF.

J is TRBJ2-7 and V is TRBV4-1; weak D call: TRBD1 (5 bases). Germline-derived CDR1 and CDR2 are MGHRA and YSYEKL. This CDR3 region has 14 residues. V was shortened by 3 bases and J by 4 bases, with 13 bases between the two germline ends. The CDR3 nucleotides read TGCGCCAGCAGCCACCAGGGTAACTCTTACGAGCAGTACTTC. Its protein is CASSHQGNSYEQYF.

This rearrangement joins TRBV11-2 to TRBJ1-1; D gene uncertain. The ends were cut back, 5 bases at V and 4 bases at J, with 11 bases in the middle. This CDR3 spans 13 amino acids. CDR1 is SGHAT and CDR2 is FQNNGV in the germline V gene. The DNA for the CDR3 is TGTGCCAGCAGCAAAGAGAGGGTCACTGAAGCTTTCTTT. Its protein is CASSKERVTEAFF.

The chain recombines TRBV6-2 or TRBV6-3 with TRBJ2-3; D is perhaps TRBD2 (6 bases). Per the germline V gene, CDR1 is MNHEY and CDR2 is SVGEGT. Deletions cut 6 bases from V and 1 base from J, with 17 bases between. The CDR3 is 16 residues long. This CDR3 is CASSPLRRLGTDTQYF. The CDR3 nucleotides read TGTGCCAGCAGCCCCCTTCGGCGACTAGGCACAGATACGCAGTATTTT.

V and J are TRBV5-4 and TRBJ2-7; 10 bases line up with TRBD1. The V gene end was trimmed by 4 bases and the J gene end by 7 bases; junction bases not matched to a gene: 11. The CDR3 consists of 15 residues. The germline V gene has CDR1 SGHNT and CDR2 YYREEE (reference sequence). The CDR3 DNA reads TGTGCCAGCAGCCTAGGACAGGGGGTTGCTATTGAGCAGTACTTC. Its protein is CASSLGQGVAIEQYF.

The rearrangement uses TRBV9 and TRBJ2-1; D might be TRBD1 (5 bases). Germline CDR1 and CDR2: SGDLS and YYNGEE. CDR3 size: 17 residues. Trimming pared 3 bases from V and 3 bases from J, leaving 19 bases between. The CDR3 loop reads CASSEGIGFRLYNEQFF. As DNA, the CDR3 is TGTGCCAGCAGCGAGGGGATTGGGTTTCGCCTCTACAATGAGCAGTTCTTC.

The chain links TRBV19 to TRBJ2-1; 11 bases are shared with TRBD1. This CDR3 is 15 amino acids long. CDR1 and CDR2 (germline): LNHDA, SQIVND (reference sequence). V shed 9 bases and J 6 bases; nucleotides not matched to a gene: 10. The CDR3 reads CASQPGTGGVNEQFF. The CDR3 DNA reads as TGTGCCAGCCAACCGGGGACAGGGGGGGTCAATGAGCAGTTCTTC.

V gene TRBV18 combines with J gene TRBJ1-4; TRBD1 might be the D (5 bases). This CDR3 region has 12 residues. V was clipped by 1 base and J by 13 bases, with 10 bases between them. Germline CDR1 is KGHSH and CDR2 is LQKENI. CDR3 loop: CASSPQTGSLFF. The CDR3 region has the DNA TGTGCCAGCTCACCACAAACAGGCTCACTGTTTTTT.

The chain joins TRBV3-1 (or the pseudogene TRBV3-2) to TRBJ1-1; 8 bases match TRBD1. The length of the CDR3 is 12 residues. CDR1 and CDR2 from the germline V gene are LGHDT and YNNKEL (reference sequence). With V trimmed by 5 bases and J by 8 bases, 4 bases remained unmatched. The CDR3, as DNA: TGTGCCAGCAGCGATTGGACAGGGGAAGCTTTCTTT. It translates to CASSDWTGEAFF.

The chain joins TRBV24-1 to TRBJ2-3; 8 nucleotides align to TRBD2. Germline values: CDR1 KGHDR, CDR2 SFDVKD. This CDR3 has 15 amino acids. V was pared by 4 bases and J by 2 bases, with 4 bases of the junction left unmatched. Written as DNA, the CDR3 is TGTGCCACCAGTGACCCCGGGAGGGTCACAGATACGCAGTATTTT. It translates to CATSDPGRVTDTQYF.